The 18 T cell receptor beta chains below were found in one sample sequenced in a study of blood T cell repertoires in COVID-19. Sequencing was performed with immunoSEQ multiplex PCR; in TCRdb, only in-frame clones are kept and a portion is missing. The data contain 250,000 to 350,000 clones, around nine tenths of them singletons. Sequenced material: PBMCs or T cells enriched from blood (not recorded which). These receptors came from a woman aged 55-70 years in a cohort exposed to, infected with or recovered from COVID-19 (not recorded which).

V gene TRBV6-5 combines with J gene TRBJ2-3, with D perhaps TRBD1 (5 bases). In germline, CDR1 is MNHEY, CDR2 SVGAGI. V dropped 2 bases and J dropped 2 bases, with 11 bases sitting between them. This CDR3 is 15 amino acids long. The CDR3 nucleotides are TGTGCCAGCAGTTACGGGGCTACCTCCACAGATACGCAGTATTTT. Its translation is CASSYGATSTDTQYF.

This clone was seen once. This rearrangement joins TRBV28 to TRBJ2-7; TRBD1 agrees at 10 bases. Germline trimming cut 4 bases from V and 2 bases from J; bases unmatched to any gene: 17. The CDR3 is 19 residues long. Germline lookup yields CDR1 MDHEN and CDR2 SYDVKM. Here the CDR3 DNA reads TGTGCCAGCAGTTCTCTATCCCCTTGGACAGGGGGGGAGACCTACGAGCAGTACTTC. Protein product: CASSSLSPWTGGETYEQYF.

V is TRBV7-9 and J is TRBJ1-2; 10 bases line up with TRBD1. Germline trimming cut 5 bases from V and 5 bases from J; bases unmatched to any gene: 11. The CDR3 is 16 amino acids. CDR1 is SEHNR and CDR2 is FQNEAQ in the germline V gene (reference sequence). CDR3 nucleotide sequence: TGTGCCAGCAGCACCACCGGGACAGGGGTTGGGTATGGCTACACCTTC. Translated, it gives CASSTTGTGVGYGYTF.

The chain links TRBV4-1 to TRBJ2-5; D is ambiguous. V lost 0 bases and J 1 base, leaving 12 bases between the germline ends. This CDR3 has 16 residues. Germline values: CDR1 MGHRA, CDR2 YSYEKL. This chain's CDR3 is CASSQDYVGGQETQYF. CDR3 in DNA: TGCGCCAGCAGCCAAGATTACGTTGGCGGCCAAGAGACCCAGTACTTC.

The V gene is TRBV19, the J gene TRBJ1-6; the match to TRBD1 covers 12 bases. The germline gives CDR1 LNHDA, CDR2 SQIVND (reference sequence). The CDR3 extends over 15 amino acids. With 7 bases clipped from V and 8 bases from J, the junction kept 6 bases outside the gene matches. CDR3 nucleotide sequence: TGTGCCAGTACCAGGGACAGGGGGCTTTATTCACCCCTCCACTTT. Protein: CASTRDRGLYSPLHF.

CDR3 residues: CASSVADVGSVQFF. The CDR3 region has the DNA TGTGCCAGCAGCGTAGCTGACGTCGGTAGCGTCCAGTTCTTC. The genes are TRBV9 and TRBJ2-1, with D possibly being TRBD2 (5 bases). Per germline, CDR1 SGDLS and CDR2 YYNGEE. V was shortened by 0 bases and J by 13 bases, with 17 bases between the two germline ends. CDR3 length equals 14 residues.

The chain's CDR3 is CASSPDKGQNTEAFF. The CDR3 coding sequence is TGCGCCAGCAGCCCCGATAAGGGACAAAACACTGAAGCTTTCTTT. The genes are TRBV4-1 and TRBJ1-1; D may be TRBD1 (6 bases). Looked up from germline, CDR1 is MGHRA and CDR2 is YSYEKL. The CDR3 has 15 residues. Trimming removed 4 bases from V and 2 bases from J, with 14 bases in between.

The rearrangement joins TRBV4-3 to TRBJ2-7, with TRBD2 identical over 8 bases. CDR3 length: 15 residues. Trimming removed 5 bases from V and 3 bases from J; junction bases left unmatched: 9. CDR1 is LGHNA and CDR2 is YSLEER in the germline V gene. DNA for the CDR3: TGCGCCAGCAGCGCAGCCAGCCTAGCGGGCTACGAGCAGTACTTC. As protein: CASSAASLAGYEQYF.

The chain's CDR3 is CASGLQGNEQYF. DNA of the CDR3: TGTGCCAGCGGCCTACAGGGAAACGAGCAGTACTTC. The V and J genes are TRBV2 and TRBJ2-7, with a weak D call TRBD1 (6 bases). The CDR3 has 12 residues. Germline V gene data show CDR1 as SNHLY and CDR2 as FYNNEI. V lost 8 bases and J lost 5, with 13 bases in between.

The rearrangement uses TRBV6-6 and TRBJ2-7; 7 nucleotides align to TRBD2. The germline gives CDR1 MNHNY, CDR2 SVGAGI (reference sequence). With 0 bases clipped from V and 7 bases from J, the junction kept 6 bases outside the gene matches. This CDR3 has 14 amino acids. DNA for the CDR3: TGTGCCAGCAGTTACTCAGGGAGGGTGGGAGAGCAGTACTTC. It is translated as CASSYSGRVGEQYF.

This chain links TRBV21-1 with TRBJ2-4; TRBD1 was called by the table and not checked on the DNA. TRBV21-1 is a pseudogene. This CDR3 has 21 residues. The CDR3 loop reads CASTILKGTGGEYLGKNIQYF. The CDR3 DNA is TGTGCCAGCACCATCTTGAAAGGGACAGGGGGCGAGTACTTGGGCAAAAACATTCAGTACTTC.

Worth noting for this clone: The sample contains more than one DNA sequence encoding this CDR3. The J gene is TRBJ1-2, the V gene TRBV5-6, with D possibly being TRBD1 (5 bases). This CDR3 is built from 13 residues. Germline V lookup: CDR1 SGHDT, CDR2 YYEEEE. The V end was cut by 1 base, the J end by 4 bases, with 8 bases between. Here the CDR3 reads CASSLRTPYGYTF. CDR3 DNA sequence: TGTGCCAGCAGCTTGAGGACACCCTATGGCTACACCTTC.

Remarks on this clone: The same CDR3 is also encoded by other DNA sequences in this sample. The J gene is TRBJ1-2, the V gene TRBV5-1; D remains ambiguous. Germline assignment: CDR1 SGHRS and CDR2 YFSETQ. The CDR3 totals 13 residues. V was shortened by 0 bases and J by 4 bases, with 7 bases between the two germline ends. CDR3 region: CASSLGGGYGYTF. The CDR3 coding sequence is TGCGCCAGCAGCTTGGGTGGCGGCTATGGCTACACCTTC.

The rearrangement uses TRBV3-1 (or the pseudogene TRBV3-2) and TRBJ1-2; a possible D gene is TRBD1 (5 bases). The germline V gene has CDR1 LGHDT and CDR2 YNNKEL (reference sequence). V lost 0 bases and J lost 7, with 12 bases in between. This CDR3 has 14 residues. This CDR3 is CASSQDQGISGYTF. In DNA form, the CDR3 reads TGTGCCAGCAGCCAAGATCAGGGAATCTCTGGCTACACCTTC.

The chain has TRBV19 and TRBJ2-2; 7 bases fit TRBD1. The junction had 5 bases not matched to a gene; V was cut back by 1 base and J by 6 bases. Germline lookup yields CDR1 LNHDA and CDR2 SQIVND (reference sequence). This CDR3 has 15 amino acids. CDR3 nucleotide sequence: TGTGCCAGTAGTATAGTGAGAGGGGGCCCCGGGGAGCTGTTTTTT. The encoded protein is CASSIVRGGPGELFF.

For this clone: At one end, the junction sequence differs from germline, possibly due to a read error. The chain uses TRBV12-3 or TRBV12-4 and TRBJ1-3; D remains ambiguous. CDR3 size: 10 residues. The CDR3 here is CASSERSQHF. CDR3 nucleotides: TGTGCCAGCAGCGAGCGGTCTCAACATTTT.

This clone was seen once. The chain recombines TRBV10-3 with TRBJ2-7; 8 bases align to TRBD1. The germline gives CDR1 ENHRY, CDR2 SYGVKD. The CDR3 consists of 15 residues. V was pared by 7 bases and J by 0 bases, with 8 bases of the junction left unmatched. CDR3 sequence: CAITSGQANSYEQYF. The CDR3 DNA follows: TGTGCCATCACCTCGGGACAGGCTAACTCCTACGAGCAGTACTTC.

This chain connects TRBV5-6 to TRBJ2-2; possible D gene TRBD1, 6 bases. This CDR3 has 18 residues. V lost 3 bases and J lost 3, with 21 bases in between. The germline CDR1 and CDR2 sequences are SGHDT and YYEEEE. CDR3 in DNA: TGTGCCAGCAGCTCGCTCCACTACGGGACATTCGACACCGGGGAGCTGTTTTTT. Its protein product is CASSSLHYGTFDTGELFF.